This TCR beta chain appears in the sequencing data of a study of T cells after yellow fever vaccination. Study at large: SMART-Seq v4 Ultra Low Input handled preparation of low-cell-number fractions.

TCRdb fed the 5' RACE reads into MiXCR, producing one record per CDR3 protein. This table holds about 330,000 distinct CDR3 sequences, about 4% found once. A few counts support this clonotype. Its antigen is not known. Study results and caveats: In post-booster samples, most primary-vaccination clones reappeared (approximately 95% CD4, approximately 91% CD8). Abundant clonotypes from the bulk population could have been carried over as contaminants into FACS-sorted repertoires.

The source was PBMCs, collected 5 days after the yellow fever booster vaccination. The sequence came from a man aged 18-30 years who received the YFV17D yellow fever vaccine.

Written as DNA, the CDR3 is TGTGCCAGCAGCTTGGCCAGGGTATCACCCCTCCACTTT. It specifies CASSLARVSPLHF. The chain joins TRBV5-6 to TRBJ1-6; D is perhaps TRBD1 (5 bases). V lost 0 bases and J 10 bases, leaving 8 bases between the germline ends. Germline V CDR1 and CDR2: SGHDT, YYEEEE. The CDR3 loop spans 13 amino acids.